This T cell receptor (beta chain) was recorded in a study of response to subunit inactivated influenza vaccine (dated by TCRdb to 2017 to 2018). Regarding the complete study: Deep quantitative T cell receptor repertoire profiling was used in the study to track responses to a trivalent subunit inactivated influenza vaccine.

Libraries came from RT-PCR. The data were produced on an Illumina HiSeq 2500. The raw public reads went through TCRdb reprocessing: fastp at Q25, MiXCR clone calling, in-frame beta chains kept. Each record represents a unique CDR3 protein, reported with the most common genes and DNA among its rows. This sample holds about 650,000 distinct CDR3 sequences; 14% were observed only once. The ten top clones hold around 7.6% of the sample. V sheds 4 bases and J sheds 0 bases, leaving 13 bases between their ends. Including cysteine and phenylalanine, the CDR3 has 15 amino acids. Of all the DNA, just the CDR3 is kept, 45 bases in frame from base 1. According to the germline V gene (reference sequence), CDR1 reads DFQATT and CDR2 reads SNEGSKA. What the study reported, not specific to this receptor: It was suggested by the authors that each seasonal influenza vaccination may recruit only a limited number of new T cells.

Many counts were recorded for this clonotype. Its antigen remains unidentified. Per-base quality was not reported, and no clone a single base away is much larger than it. The receptor was derived from a man aged 50-60 years who received an inactivated influenza vaccine. Donor details come from another sample of the same person, matched by shared clones. This specimen consisted of PBMCs from blood, obtained 14 to 15 days before vaccination. The V and J genes are TRBV20-1 and TRBJ1-5, with the identity of the D gene unclear. The sequenced DNA is TGCAGTGCTAACTCGGACGATTATAGCAATCAGCCCCAGCATTTT. Its protein is CSANSDDYSNQPQHF.